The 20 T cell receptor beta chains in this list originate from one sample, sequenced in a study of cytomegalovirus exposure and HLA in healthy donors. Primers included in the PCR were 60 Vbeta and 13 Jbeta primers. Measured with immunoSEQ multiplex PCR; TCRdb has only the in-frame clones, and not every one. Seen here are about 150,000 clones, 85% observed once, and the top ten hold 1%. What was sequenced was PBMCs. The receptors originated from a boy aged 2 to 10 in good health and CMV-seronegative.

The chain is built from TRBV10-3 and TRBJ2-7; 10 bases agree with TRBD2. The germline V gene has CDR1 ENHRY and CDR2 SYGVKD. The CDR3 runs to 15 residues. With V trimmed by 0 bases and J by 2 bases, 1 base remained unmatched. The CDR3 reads CAISESLAGPYEQYF. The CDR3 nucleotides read TGTGCCATCAGTGAGTCACTAGCGGGGCCCTACGAGCAGTACTTC.

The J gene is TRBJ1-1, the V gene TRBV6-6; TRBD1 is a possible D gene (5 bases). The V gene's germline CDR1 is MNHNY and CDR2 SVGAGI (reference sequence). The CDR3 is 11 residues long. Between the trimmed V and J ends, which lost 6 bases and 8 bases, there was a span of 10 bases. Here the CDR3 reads CASSLGGEAFF. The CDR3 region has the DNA TGTGCCAGCAGCCTGGGGGGGGAAGCTTTCTTT.

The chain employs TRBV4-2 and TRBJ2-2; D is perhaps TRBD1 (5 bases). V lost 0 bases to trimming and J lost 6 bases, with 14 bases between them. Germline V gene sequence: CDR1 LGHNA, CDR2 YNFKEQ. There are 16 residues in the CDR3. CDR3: CASSQDGGRASGELFF. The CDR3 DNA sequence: TGTGCCAGCAGCCAAGATGGCGGCAGGGCATCCGGGGAGCTGTTTTTT.

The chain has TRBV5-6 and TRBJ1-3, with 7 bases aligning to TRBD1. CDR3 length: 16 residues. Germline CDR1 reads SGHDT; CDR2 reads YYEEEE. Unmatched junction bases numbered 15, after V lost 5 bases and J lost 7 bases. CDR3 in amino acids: CASSEGDSPPRNTIYF. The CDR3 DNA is TGTGCCAGCAGTGAGGGGGACAGTCCCCCCAGGAACACCATATATTTT.

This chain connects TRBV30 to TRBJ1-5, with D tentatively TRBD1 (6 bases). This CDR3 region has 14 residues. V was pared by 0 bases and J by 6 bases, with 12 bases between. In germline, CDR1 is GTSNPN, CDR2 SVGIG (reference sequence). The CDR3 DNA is TGTGCCTGGAGTGTAAAGAGGGGGACTCAGCCCCAGCATTTT. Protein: CAWSVKRGTQPQHF.

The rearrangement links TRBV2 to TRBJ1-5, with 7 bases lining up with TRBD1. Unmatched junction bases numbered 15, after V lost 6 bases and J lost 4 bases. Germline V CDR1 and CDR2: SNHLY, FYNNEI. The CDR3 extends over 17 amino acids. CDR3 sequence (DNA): TGTGCCAGCAGGGGCACATCGCGGTACAGGGGTAATCAGCCCCAGCATTTT. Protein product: CASRGTSRYRGNQPQHF. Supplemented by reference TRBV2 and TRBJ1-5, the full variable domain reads EPEVTQTPSHQVTQMGQEVILRCVPISNHLYFYWYRQILGQKVEFLVSFYNNEISEKSEIFDDQFSVERPDGSNFTLKIRSTKLEDSAMYFCASRGTSRYRGNQPQHFGDGTRLSIL.

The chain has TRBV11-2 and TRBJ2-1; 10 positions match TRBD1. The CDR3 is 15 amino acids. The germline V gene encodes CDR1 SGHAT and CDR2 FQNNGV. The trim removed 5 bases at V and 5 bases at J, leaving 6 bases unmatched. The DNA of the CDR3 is TGTGCCAGCAGCCAAACGGGACAGGGGAACAATGAGCAGTTCTTC. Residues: CASSQTGQGNNEQFF.

In DNA form, the CDR3 reads TGTGCCAGCAGCTCGACTAGCGGCTCCTACGAGCAGTACTTC. Encoded protein: CASSSTSGSYEQYF. This chain links TRBV5-6 with TRBJ2-7, with 9 nucleotides matching TRBD2. V dropped 3 bases and J dropped 0; count of bases not matched to a gene: 1. Germline CDR1 SGHDT, CDR2 YYEEEE. CDR3 size: 14 residues.

The CDR3 spells CASSFGDRLVTDTQYF. The CDR3 bases are TGTGCCAGCAGTTTTGGGGACAGACTCGTAACAGATACGCAGTATTTT. The chain joins TRBV28 to TRBJ2-3, with 7 bases that match TRBD1. This CDR3 is 16 amino acids long. Losses at the gene ends were 3 bases for V and 3 bases for J; bases not matched to a gene: 9. Germline V lookup: CDR1 MDHEN, CDR2 SYDVKM.

The CDR3 sequence is CASSPMTPGQGTGGTEAFF. DNA for the CDR3: TGCGCCAGCAGCCCGATGACTCCGGGACAGGGGACCGGCGGCACTGAAGCTTTCTTT. This rearrangement joins TRBV4-1 to TRBJ1-1, with 10 bases matching TRBD1. The CDR3 is 19 residues long. V gave up 4 bases and J gave up 4 bases; unmatched junction bases: 18. CDR1 is MGHRA and CDR2 is YSYEKL in the germline V gene.

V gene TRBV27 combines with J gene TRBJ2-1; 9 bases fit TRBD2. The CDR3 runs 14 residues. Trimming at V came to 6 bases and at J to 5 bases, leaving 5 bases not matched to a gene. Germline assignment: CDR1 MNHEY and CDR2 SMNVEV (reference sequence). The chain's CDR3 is CASSPGLANNEQFF. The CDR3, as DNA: TGTGCCAGCAGCCCGGGACTAGCAAACAATGAGCAGTTCTTC.

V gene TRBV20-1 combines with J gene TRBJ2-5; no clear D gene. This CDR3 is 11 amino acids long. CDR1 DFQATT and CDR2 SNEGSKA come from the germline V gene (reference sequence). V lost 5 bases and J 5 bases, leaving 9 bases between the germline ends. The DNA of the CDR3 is TGCAGTGCTGACCTGCGGGAGACCCAGTACTTC. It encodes CSADLRETQYF.

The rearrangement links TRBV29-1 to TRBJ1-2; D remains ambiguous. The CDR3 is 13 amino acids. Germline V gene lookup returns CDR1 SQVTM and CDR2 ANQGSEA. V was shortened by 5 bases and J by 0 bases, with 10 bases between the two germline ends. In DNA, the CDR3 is TGCAGCGTTTTTGGGCGGGCTAACTATGGCTACACCTTC. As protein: CSVFGRANYGYTF.

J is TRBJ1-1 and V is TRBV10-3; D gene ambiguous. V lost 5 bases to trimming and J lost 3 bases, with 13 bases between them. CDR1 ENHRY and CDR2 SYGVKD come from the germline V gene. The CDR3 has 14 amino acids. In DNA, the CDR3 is TGTGCCATCAGTCTTACAAGTCTTGACACTGAAGCTTTCTTT. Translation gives CAISLTSLDTEAFF.

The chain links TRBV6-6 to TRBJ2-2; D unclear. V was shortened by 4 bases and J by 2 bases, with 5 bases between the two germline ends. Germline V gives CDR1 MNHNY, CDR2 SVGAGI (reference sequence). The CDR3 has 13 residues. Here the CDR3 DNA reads TGTGCCAGCAGTTCCCCTAACACCGGGGAGCTGTTTTTT. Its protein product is CASSSPNTGELFF.

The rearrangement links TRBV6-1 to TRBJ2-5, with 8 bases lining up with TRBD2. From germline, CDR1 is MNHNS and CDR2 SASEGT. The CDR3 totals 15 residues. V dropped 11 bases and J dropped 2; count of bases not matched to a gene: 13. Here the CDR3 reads CAVLRLASPQETQYF. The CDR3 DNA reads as TGTGCCGTCCTGCGACTAGCGAGTCCTCAAGAGACCCAGTACTTC.

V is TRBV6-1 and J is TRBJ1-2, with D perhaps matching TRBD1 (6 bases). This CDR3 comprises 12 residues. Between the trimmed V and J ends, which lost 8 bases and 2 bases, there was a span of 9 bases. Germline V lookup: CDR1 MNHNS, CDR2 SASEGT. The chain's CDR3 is CASPGQNYGYTF. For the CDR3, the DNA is TGTGCCAGCCCCGGACAGAACTATGGCTACACCTTC.

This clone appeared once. DNA for the CDR3: TGTGCCAGCTCCAGGACACGGGTCTATGGCTACACCTTC. Residues: CASSRTRVYGYTF. The rearrangement links TRBV6-5 to TRBJ1-2; tentative D call: TRBD1 (5 bases). Germline-derived CDR1 and CDR2 are MNHEY and SVGAGI. The V and J ends lost 8 bases and 4 bases respectively, with 14 bases between them. The CDR3 covers 13 residues.

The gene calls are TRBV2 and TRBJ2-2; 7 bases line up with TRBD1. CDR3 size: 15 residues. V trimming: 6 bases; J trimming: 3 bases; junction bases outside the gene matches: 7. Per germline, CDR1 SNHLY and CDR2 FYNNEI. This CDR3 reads CASSRTGSYTGELFF. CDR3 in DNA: TGTGCCAGCAGCCGGACAGGTTCCTACACCGGGGAGCTGTTTTTT.

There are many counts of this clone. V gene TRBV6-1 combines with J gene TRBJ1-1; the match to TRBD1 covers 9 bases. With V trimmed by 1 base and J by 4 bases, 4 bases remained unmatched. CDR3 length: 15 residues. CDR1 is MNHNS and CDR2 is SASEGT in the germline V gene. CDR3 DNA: TGTGCCAGCAGTGAAGAGGAGACAGGGGGCACTGAAGCTTTCTTT. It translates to CASSEEETGGTEAFF.